The 27 T cell receptor beta chains below all came from one sample that was sequenced in a study of blood T cells in healthy people across ages. Together with a sample-barcoded 5' primer, a J-beta primer mix was included in a second PCR lasting 7 to 11 cycles. One entry per CDR3 protein results from TCRdb running MiXCR on the 5' RACE reads. The sample contains 1.8 million or so distinct CDR3 sequences, about 39% of which appear only once. The sequenced sample was blood. The receptors were sampled from a human donor in good health.

This clonotype appeared a few times. The V and J genes are TRBV4-3 and TRBJ2-3; D remains unclear. The CDR3 has 16 amino acids. Germline V gene data show CDR1 as LGHNA and CDR2 as YSLEER. With 4 bases removed from V and 3 bases from J, the gap between germline ends came to 17 bases. CDR3 bases: TGCGCCAGCAGCCCTATCGGCCCAGATAGAACAGATACGCAGTATTTT. Translating gives CASSPIGPDRTDTQYF.

The V and J genes are TRBV4-3 and TRBJ2-4, with 9 bases matching TRBD1. The germline V gene has CDR1 LGHNA and CDR2 YSLEER. V shed 1 base, J shed 6 bases, and the junction held 7 bases outside the gene matches. This CDR3 has 16 amino acids. In nucleotides, the CDR3 is TGCGCCAGCAGCCAAGTATTAACAGGGGGCAGAAACATTCAGTACTTC. Translation gives CASSQVLTGGRNIQYF.

This clonotype was detected only once. This chain links TRBV4-3 with TRBJ2-7; D is unclear. Germline-derived CDR1 and CDR2 are LGHNA and YSLEER. V was clipped by 0 bases and J by 4 bases, with 13 bases between them. The CDR3 consists of 15 residues. The CDR3 protein is CASSQDRRVLYEQYF. The CDR3 region has the DNA TGCGCCAGCAGCCAAGATCGAAGGGTTCTTTACGAGCAGTACTTC.

Comment on this clonotype: The junction does not match germline at one end; this may be a read error. This chain connects TRBV7-9 to TRBJ2-5; D gene unclear. Germline lookup yields CDR1 SEHNR and CDR2 FQNEAQ (reference sequence). The CDR3 runs 17 residues. The CDR3 nucleotides are TGTGCCAGTAGCTTAGGTACCAGGCACCTCGGGCTTACGGAGCAGTACTTC. Translation: CASSLGTRHLGLTEQYF.

This clonotype was observed a handful of times. The chain has TRBV29-1 and TRBJ2-3; possible D gene TRBD1, 5 bases. V was trimmed by 4 bases and J by 2 bases, leaving 13 bases between them. The CDR3 has 14 amino acids. Germline CDR1 is SQVTM and CDR2 is ANQGSEA. The DNA of the CDR3 is TGCAGCGTTGGTGGACATGGCCCCACAGATACGCAGTATTTT. This gives the protein CSVGGHGPTDTQYF.

This clonotype has just a few counts. This chain joins TRBV20-1 and TRBJ2-3; possibly TRBD2 for D (5 bases). V was shortened by 4 bases and J by 11 bases, with 13 bases between the two germline ends. CDR3 size: 11 residues. Germline V gene data show CDR1 as DFQATT and CDR2 as SNEGSKA (reference sequence). The CDR3 DNA sequence: TGCAGTGCTATAAAACGGGATGAGCAGTATTTT. Amino acid sequence: CSAIKRDEQYF.

This clonotype was seen only a few times. The chain has TRBV5-1 and TRBJ2-1; 9 bases match TRBD1. This CDR3 is 15 amino acids long. J lost 8 bases, V lost 4 bases, and 10 bases had no gene match. CDR1 and CDR2 (germline): SGHRS, YFSETQ. The chain's CDR3 is CASSRGQGTLDEQFF. CDR3 sequence (DNA): TGCGCCAGCAGCCGGGGACAGGGCACACTCGATGAGCAGTTCTTC. Full variable domain (rest looked up from reference TRBV5-1 and TRBJ2-1): KAGVTQTPRYLIKTRGQQVTLSCSPISGHRSVSWYQQTPGQGLQFLFEYFSETQRNKGNFPGRFSGRQFSNSRSEMNVSTLELGDSALYLCASSRGQGTLDEQFFGPGTRLTVL.

The J gene is TRBJ1-1, the V gene TRBV10-3; TRBD1 might be the D (6 bases). The CDR3 loop spans 15 amino acids. The germline V gene has CDR1 ENHRY and CDR2 SYGVKD. The V and J ends lost 0 bases and 4 bases respectively, with 12 bases between them. The CDR3 DNA follows: TGTGCCATCAGTGAGTCGAATGGGGGCGTCACTGAAGCTTTCTTT. Its protein is CAISESNGGVTEAFF.

This clonotype was observed a few times. The CDR3 sequence is CASSPHPGSGNIQYF. In nucleotides, the CDR3 is TGTGCCAGCAGCCCGCATCCGGGGTCTGGGAACATTCAGTACTTC. The chain couples TRBV4-2 to TRBJ2-4; D may be TRBD2 (5 bases). The CDR3 totals 15 residues. The V and J ends lost 4 bases and 7 bases respectively, with 17 bases between them. Germline CDR1 is LGHNA and CDR2 is YNFKEQ.

This clonotype was seen only a few times. The rearrangement uses TRBV20-1 and TRBJ1-6, with D possibly TRBD1 on 6 matching bases. This CDR3 spans 15 amino acids. Per germline, CDR1 DFQATT and CDR2 SNEGSKA (reference sequence). Trimming left V 1 base short and J 7 bases short, with 14 bases between. CDR3 in DNA: TGCAGTGCTAGAGGCTTGTTGACAGGAAATTCACCCCTCCACTTT. Translation gives CSARGLLTGNSPLHF.

V is TRBV7-2 and J is TRBJ2-7; 11 nucleotides align to TRBD2. This CDR3 has 16 amino acids. Germline-derived CDR1 and CDR2 are SGHTA and FQGNSA. The junction had 4 bases not matched to a gene; V was cut back by 3 bases and J by 0 bases. CDR3 bases: TGTGCCAGCAGCTTTAGCGGGGGGGCTAGCTCCTACGAGCAGTACTTC. Translated, it gives CASSFSGGASSYEQYF. The entire variable domain, with the rest obtained from reference TRBV7-2 and TRBJ2-7, is as follows: GAGVSQSPSNKVTEKGKDVELRCDPISGHTALYWYRQSLGQGLEFLIYFQGNSAPDKSGLPSDRFSAERTGGSVSTLTIQRTQQEDSAVYLCASSFSGGASSYEQYFGPGTRLTVT.

The genes are TRBV20-1 and TRBJ2-1; D is ambiguous. Between the trimmed V and J ends, which lost 5 bases and 0 bases, there was a span of 20 bases. CDR1 is DFQATT and CDR2 is SNEGSKA in the germline V gene (reference sequence). CDR3 length equals 17 residues. CDR3 loop: CSALDDLKLNSYNEQFF. CDR3 coding DNA: TGCAGTGCTCTGGACGACCTAAAACTTAACTCCTACAATGAGCAGTTCTTC.

The chain employs TRBV12-3 or TRBV12-4 and TRBJ2-1; TRBD2 agrees at 7 bases. The CDR3 is 16 residues long. The J segment lost 6 bases and the V segment lost 4 bases, leaving 12 bases of the junction unmatched. CDR3 amino acids: CASSSGTIRISNEQFF. The CDR3 nucleotides are TGTGCCAGCAGTTCCGGGACTATCAGGATAAGCAATGAGCAGTTCTTC.

About this clonotype: The junction departs from germline at one end; a sequencing error may be responsible. The rearrangement joins TRBV10-3 to TRBJ1-5; 7 bases map to TRBD1. Germline V gene lookup returns CDR1 ENHRY and CDR2 SYGVKD. This CDR3 region has 14 residues. The CDR3 is CAIRESGGNQPQHF. CDR3 bases: TGTGCCATCAGGGAGTCAGGGGGAAATCAGCCCCAGCATTTT.

With regard to this clonotype: This sequence may be a read error, since a much larger clone differs from it by one base. The chain recombines TRBV20-1 with TRBJ2-4; no reliable D call. With 3 bases removed from V and 13 bases from J, the gap between germline ends came to 19 bases. This CDR3 is 13 amino acids long. Germline assignment: CDR1 DFQATT and CDR2 SNEGSKA (reference sequence). The chain's CDR3 is CSASKWFRDEQYF. Written as DNA, the CDR3 is TGCAGTGCTAGTAAGTGGTTTAGGGATGAGCAGTACTTC.

The chain uses TRBV12-3 or TRBV12-4 and TRBJ2-1, with a weak D call TRBD1 (6 bases). The germline V and J ends were trimmed by 5 bases and 6 bases, with 20 bases remaining between them. This CDR3 is built from 16 residues. This chain's CDR3 is CASSPKGGAGVNEQFF. The DNA of the CDR3 is TGTGCCAGCAGTCCAAAGGGTGGGGCAGGGGTCAATGAGCAGTTCTTC.

The chain is built from TRBV20-1 and TRBJ2-5, with TRBD1 matching over 7 bases. The CDR3 runs 13 residues. From germline, CDR1 is DFQATT and CDR2 SNEGSKA (reference sequence). Trimming took 6 bases from V and 1 from J; bases not matched to a gene: 5. The CDR3 region is CSAPTGFQETQYF. CDR3 DNA: TGCAGTGCACCGACAGGGTTCCAAGAGACCCAGTACTTC.

The chain uses TRBV27 and TRBJ2-1; 7 nucleotides align to TRBD1. The CDR3 has 15 residues. CDR1 and CDR2 (germline): MNHEY, SMNVEV (reference sequence). V lost 5 bases and J lost 4; bases outside the gene matches: 8. CDR3 amino acids: CASSKGTEIYNEQFF. The DNA of the CDR3 is TGTGCCAGCAGTAAAGGGACAGAGATATACAATGAGCAGTTCTTC.

J is TRBJ1-1 and V is TRBV5-5, with unresolved D. Trimming removed 2 bases from V and 3 bases from J, with 11 bases in between. Germline V lookup: CDR1 SGHKS, CDR2 YYEKEE (reference sequence). The CDR3 spans 14 residues. As DNA, the CDR3 is TGTGCCAGCAGCTTCCGGCCGGGTGACACTGAAGCTTTCTTT. It translates to CASSFRPGDTEAFF.

This clonotype was detected only a few times. V and J are TRBV6-6 and TRBJ2-3; D remains unclear. The CDR3 consists of 12 residues. Trimming left V 6 bases short and J 6 bases short, with 10 bases between. The germline gives CDR1 MNHNY, CDR2 SVGAGI (reference sequence). The DNA for the CDR3 is TGTGCCAGCAGGGGCGCATTGGATACGCAGTATTTT. It specifies CASRGALDTQYF.

This chain uses TRBV20-1 with TRBJ1-1; unclear D gene. The CDR3 runs to 13 residues. Germline V gives CDR1 DFQATT, CDR2 SNEGSKA (reference sequence). Trimming left V 0 bases short and J 0 bases short, with 5 bases between. CDR3 sequence reads: CSARDKLNTEAFF. The CDR3 DNA follows: TGCAGTGCTAGAGATAAACTGAACACTGAAGCTTTCTTT.

This clonotype was detected ten times or more. The chain joins TRBV7-3 to TRBJ2-1; 9 nucleotides line up with TRBD2. V shed 2 bases and J 4 bases; nucleotides not matched to a gene: 3. This CDR3 comprises 15 residues. The germline gives CDR1 SGHTA, CDR2 FQGTGA. CDR3 in DNA: TGTGCCAGCAGCTTAGGTAGCGGGGGTTACAATGAGCAGTTCTTC. As protein: CASSLGSGGYNEQFF.

The rearrangement links TRBV7-2 to TRBJ2-3; D is possibly TRBD2 (5 bases). V lost 5 bases, J lost 4 bases, and 13 bases lay in between. CDR1 SGHTA and CDR2 FQGNSA come from the germline V gene. This CDR3 spans 14 amino acids. The CDR3 DNA reads as TGTGCCAGCAGCGCCGACTATATCCCAGATACGCAGTATTTT. The encoded protein is CASSADYIPDTQYF.

The sample holds a few counts of this clonotype. CDR3 coding DNA: TGTGCCAGCAGCGGACAGGGGAACCCCTTTTACGAGCAGTACTTC. It encodes CASSGQGNPFYEQYF. The chain is built from TRBV7-9 and TRBJ2-7; 9 bases match TRBD1. Germline V gives CDR1 SEHNR, CDR2 FQNEAQ (reference sequence). The V gene end was trimmed by 5 bases and the J gene end by 4 bases; junction bases not matched to a gene: 9. CDR3 length: 15 amino acids.

Details on this clonotype: The conserved final phenylalanine or tryptophan is absent from the CDR3, which likely points to a read error. The chain carries TRBV12-3 or TRBV12-4 and TRBJ2-6; 7 positions match TRBD1. V shed 5 bases, J shed 0 bases, and the junction held 13 bases outside the gene matches. The CDR3 contains 19 residues. The CDR3 protein is CASSPQGERLFSGANVLTC. CDR3 nucleotide sequence: TGTGCCAGCAGTCCCCAGGGGGAACGACTCTTCTCTGGGGCCAACGTCCTGACTTGC.

Remarks on this clonotype: A much larger clone lies a single base off, so this may be a read error. The rearrangement links TRBV28 to TRBJ2-7, with D unclear. This CDR3 has 11 residues. Germline CDR1 and CDR2: MDHEN and SYDVKM. The CDR3 sequence: CASSLFYKQYF. CDR3 DNA sequence: TGTGCCAGCAGTTTATTCTACAAGCAGTACTTC. Full variable domain (rest looked up from reference TRBV28 and TRBJ2-7): DVKVTQSSRYLVKRTGEKVFLECVQDMDHENMFWYRQDPGLGLRLIYFSYDVKMKEKGDIPEGYSVSREKKERFSLILESASTNQTSMYLCASSLFYKQYFGPGTRLTVT.

This clonotype was recorded a few times. V usage is TRBV6-2 or TRBV6-3 and J usage is TRBJ1-6; D ambiguous. V was cut by 9 bases and J by 0 bases, with 6 bases left in between. Germline-derived CDR1 and CDR2 are MNHEY and SVGEGT. The CDR3 runs to 13 residues. The CDR3 sequence: CASDNSYNSPLHF. DNA of the CDR3: TGTGCCAGTGACAACTCCTATAATTCACCCCTCCACTTT.